These 12 T cell receptor beta chains originate from one sample sequenced in a study of T cells after yellow fever vaccination. Via MiXCR, TCRdb re-called the 5' RACE reads, giving one row per CDR3 protein. The table records roughly 120,000 distinct CDR3 sequences, 8.4% of them present only once. Sequencing used CD8+ T cells sorted from PBMCs, obtained 45 days after the yellow fever booster vaccination. The receptors were gathered from a man aged 25 to 40 who received the YFV17D yellow fever vaccine.

This clonotype was picked up a small number of times. This chain links TRBV5-1 with TRBJ2-5, with 10 bases matching TRBD1. V lost 3 bases to trimming and J lost 4 bases; unmatched junction nucleotides: 3. The length of the CDR3 is 14 residues. Germline V gives CDR1 SGHRS, CDR2 YFSETQ. This CDR3 reads CASSYRDRGETQYF. CDR3 nucleotide sequence: TGCGCCAGCAGCTACAGGGACAGGGGAGAGACCCAGTACTTC.

Ten or more counts support this clonotype. V and J are TRBV7-6 and TRBJ2-1, with 8 bases matching TRBD2. V gave up 4 bases and J gave up 1 base; unmatched junction bases: 6. The germline gives CDR1 SGHVS, CDR2 FNYEAQ. This CDR3 has 16 residues. CDR3 region: CASSSAGGASYNEQFF. In DNA, the CDR3 is TGTGCCAGCAGCTCAGCCGGGGGGGCTTCCTACAATGAGCAGTTCTTC.

In its sample, this clonotype was seen many times. The genes are TRBV7-9 and TRBJ2-1; D assignment may be TRBD1 or TRBD2 (5 bases each). CDR3 size: 12 residues. Germline lookup yields CDR1 SEHNR and CDR2 FQNEAQ (reference sequence). V was shortened by 6 bases and J by 8 bases, with 11 bases between the two germline ends. The CDR3 sequence is CASRKSGHEQFF. The CDR3 coding sequence is TGTGCCAGCAGAAAGTCGGGGCATGAGCAGTTCTTC.

This clonotype was seen many times. The chain uses TRBV10-3 and TRBJ2-2; 7 nucleotides match TRBD2. The V segment lost 1 base and the J segment 3 bases; nucleotides outside the gene matches: 5. CDR3 length: 16 residues. CDR1 is ENHRY and CDR2 is SYGVKD in the germline V gene. This CDR3 reads CAISEFSGYDTGELFF. The CDR3 region has the DNA TGTGCCATCAGTGAGTTTAGCGGGTATGACACCGGGGAGCTGTTTTTT.

This clonotype came up many times. The chain combines TRBV20-1 with TRBJ1-6; D is perhaps TRBD1 (5 bases). The V gene lost 6 bases and the J gene lost 14 bases, with 11 bases spanning the gap. The CDR3 is 10 amino acids. CDR1 is DFQATT, CDR2 SNEGSKA, per germline (reference sequence). The CDR3 DNA reads TGCAGTGCCGAACGGGGGGCCCTCCACTTT. It encodes CSAERGALHF.

In its sample, this clonotype was seen a few times. J is TRBJ2-1 and V is TRBV6-1, with 9 nucleotides matching TRBD2. V gave up 5 bases and J gave up 6 bases; unmatched junction bases: 11. The CDR3 is 16 amino acids. CDR1 MNHNS and CDR2 SASEGT come from the germline V gene. The CDR3 loop reads CASSPPQRGVGNEQFF. Here the CDR3 DNA reads TGTGCCAGCAGTCCCCCTCAGCGGGGGGTAGGCAATGAGCAGTTCTTC.

A word on this clonotype: This may stem from a read error, because a much larger clone lies one nucleotide away. The chain is built from TRBV5-6 and TRBJ1-1; D gene ambiguous. Germline V gene data show CDR1 as SGHDT and CDR2 as YYEEEE. This CDR3 has 13 residues. V lost 0 bases, J lost 5 bases, and 8 bases lay in between. CDR3: CASSLGAKTEAFF. The CDR3 DNA reads TGTGCCAGCAGCTTGGGGGCGAAGACTGAAGCTTTCTTT.

This clonotype was observed at least ten times. This rearrangement joins TRBV27 to TRBJ1-5, with unresolved D. Germline V lookup: CDR1 MNHEY, CDR2 SMNVEV (reference sequence). The V end lost 0 bases, the J end lost 2 bases, and 5 bases lay between the germline ends. The CDR3 sequence is 14 residues long. The CDR3 sequence is CASSLSSGNQPQHF. CDR3 DNA sequence: TGTGCCAGCAGTTTATCGAGTGGCAATCAGCCCCAGCATTTT.

This clonotype showed up many times. V is TRBV7-8 and J is TRBJ2-3, with D uncertain. Between the trimmed V and J ends, which lost 1 base and 5 bases, there was a span of 7 bases. The CDR3 is 13 amino acids. In germline, CDR1 is SGHVS, CDR2 FQNEAQ. CDR3 coding DNA: TGTGCCAGCAGCTTAGATTCGGGAGATACGCAGTATTTT. This codes for CASSLDSGDTQYF. The variable domain in full, with the rest retrieved from reference TRBV7-8 and TRBJ2-3, is GAGVSQSPRYKVAKRGQDVALRCDPISGHVSLFWYQQALGQGPEFLTYFQNEAQLDKSGLPSDRFFAERPEGSVSTLKIQRTQQEDSAVYLCASSLDSGDTQYFGPGTRLTVL.

This clonotype came up a few times. CDR3 in amino acids: CSAGLAGEGGELFF. The CDR3 coding sequence is TGCAGCGCCGGACTAGCGGGAGAAGGCGGGGAGCTGTTTTTT. The V gene is TRBV29-1, the J gene TRBJ2-2; 13 bases map to TRBD2. The CDR3 loop spans 14 amino acids. Germline CDR1 SQVTM, CDR2 ANQGSEA. Trimming took 7 bases from V and 7 from J; bases not matched to a gene: 6.

The rearrangement links TRBV27 to TRBJ2-5; 9 bases are a match to TRBD1. The CDR3 sequence is 14 residues long. With V trimmed by 4 bases and J by 4 bases, 4 bases remained unmatched. Germline V gene data show CDR1 as MNHEY and CDR2 as SMNVEV (reference sequence). The CDR3 DNA reads as TGTGCCAGCAGTTCCATGGACAGGGGAGAGACCCAGTACTTC. Amino acid sequence: CASSSMDRGETQYF.

This clonotype was recorded at least ten times. The gene calls are TRBV7-9 and TRBJ2-1, with D possibly matching TRBD2 (8 bases). Germline lookup yields CDR1 SEHNR and CDR2 FQNEAQ (reference sequence). V was pared by 4 bases and J by 8 bases, with 24 bases between. The CDR3 spans 17 residues. The CDR3 protein is CASSSGQEREGSHEQFF. The CDR3 coding sequence is TGTGCCAGCAGCTCCGGACAGGAACGGGAGGGGAGCCATGAGCAGTTCTTC.